This entry features one T cell receptor (beta chain) sequence. Its antigen is unidentified. The data stem from a study of CD8+ T cells in alopecia areata. Looking at the study overall: Treated patients were given oral tofacitinib, which was dosed at 5 to 10 mg twice daily.

RNA was extracted and reverse transcribed into cDNA as the sequencing template. The protocol was immunoSEQ multiplex PCR, while the TCRdb copy is restricted to in-frame clones and leaves out a portion. The table records 75,000 to 100,000 clones, about two thirds of them present only once. Germline loops: CDR1 MNHNS, CDR2 SASEGT. This CDR3 is 14 amino acids long. V was pared by 6 bases and J by 0 bases, with 9 bases between. Regarding treatment: oral pan-JAK inhibitor, 5-10 mg twice daily. General study findings and limits: In scalp, tofacitinib significantly decreased clonality and expanded CD8+ clones among the top 100. Amid tofacitinib therapy, many expanded lesional clones stayed present in scalp and blood. With patients, TCR sharing proved less clear than in mice, a difference possibly related to HLA.

The source was CD8+ T cells sorted from blood, collected at week 44, from a patient treated with tofacitinib. This chain connects TRBV6-1 to TRBJ2-1; D gene unclear. The sequence was collected from a human donor with alopecia areata. The CDR3 reads CASRPTISYNEQFF. The CDR3 DNA follows: TGTGCCAGCAGGCCTACCATCTCCTACAATGAGCAGTTCTTC.